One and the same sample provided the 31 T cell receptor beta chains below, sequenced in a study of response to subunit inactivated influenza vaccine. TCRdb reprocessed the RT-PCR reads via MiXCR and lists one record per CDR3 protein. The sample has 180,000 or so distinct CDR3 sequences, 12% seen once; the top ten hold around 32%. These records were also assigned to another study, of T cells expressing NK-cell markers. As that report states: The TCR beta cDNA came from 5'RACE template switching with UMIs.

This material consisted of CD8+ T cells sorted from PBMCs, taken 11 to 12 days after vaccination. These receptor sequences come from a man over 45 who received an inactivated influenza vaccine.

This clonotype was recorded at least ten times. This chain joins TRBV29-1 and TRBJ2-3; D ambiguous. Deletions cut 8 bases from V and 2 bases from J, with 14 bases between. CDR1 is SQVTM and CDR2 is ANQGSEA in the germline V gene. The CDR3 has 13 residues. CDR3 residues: CSTKTENTDTQYF. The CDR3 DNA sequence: TGCAGCACCAAGACGGAAAACACAGATACGCAGTATTTT.

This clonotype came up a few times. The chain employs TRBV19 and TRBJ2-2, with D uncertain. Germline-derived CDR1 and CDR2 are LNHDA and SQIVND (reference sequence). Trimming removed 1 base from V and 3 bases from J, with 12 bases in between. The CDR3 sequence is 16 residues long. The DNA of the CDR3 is TGTGCCAGTAGTATAGTCCTGGACGACGACACCGGGGAGCTGTTTTTT. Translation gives CASSIVLDDDTGELFF.

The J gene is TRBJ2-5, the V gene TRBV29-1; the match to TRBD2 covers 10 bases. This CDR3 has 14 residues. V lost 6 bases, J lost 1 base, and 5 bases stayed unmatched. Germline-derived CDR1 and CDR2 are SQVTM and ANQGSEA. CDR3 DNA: TGCAGCGTACCTAGCGGGAGCCTCCAAGAGACCCAGTACTTC. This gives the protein CSVPSGSLQETQYF.

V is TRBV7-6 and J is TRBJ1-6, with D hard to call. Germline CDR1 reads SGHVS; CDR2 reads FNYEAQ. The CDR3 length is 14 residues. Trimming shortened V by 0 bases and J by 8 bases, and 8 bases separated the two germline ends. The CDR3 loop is CASSLAGEHSPLHF. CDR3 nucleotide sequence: TGTGCCAGCAGCTTAGCTGGGGAGCATTCACCCCTCCACTTT.

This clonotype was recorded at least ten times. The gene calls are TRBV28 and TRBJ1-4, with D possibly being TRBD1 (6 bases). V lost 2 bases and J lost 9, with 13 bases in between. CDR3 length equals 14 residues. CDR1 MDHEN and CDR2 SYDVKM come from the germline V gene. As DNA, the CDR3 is TGTGCCAGCAGTTTAGGACTACAGGGTAAAAAACTGTTTTTT. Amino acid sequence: CASSLGLQGKKLFF. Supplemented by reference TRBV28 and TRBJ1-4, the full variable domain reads DVKVTQSSRYLVKRTGEKVFLECVQDMDHENMFWYRQDPGLGLRLIYFSYDVKMKEKGDIPEGYSVSREKKERFSLILESASTNQTSMYLCASSLGLQGKKLFFGSGTQLSVL.

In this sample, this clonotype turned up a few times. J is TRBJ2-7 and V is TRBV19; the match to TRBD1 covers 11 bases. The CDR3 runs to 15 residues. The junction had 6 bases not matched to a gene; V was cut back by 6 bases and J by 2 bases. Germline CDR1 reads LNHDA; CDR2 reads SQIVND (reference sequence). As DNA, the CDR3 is TGTGCCAGTAGCCCAGGACAGGGGGCACCCTACGAGCAGTACTTC. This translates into CASSPGQGAPYEQYF.

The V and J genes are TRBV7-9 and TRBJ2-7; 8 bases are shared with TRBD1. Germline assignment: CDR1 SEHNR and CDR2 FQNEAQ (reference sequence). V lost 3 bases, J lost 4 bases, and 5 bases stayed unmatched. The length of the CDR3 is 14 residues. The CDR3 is CASSFRDRPYEQYF. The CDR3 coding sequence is TGTGCCAGCAGCTTCCGGGACAGGCCGTACGAGCAGTACTTC.

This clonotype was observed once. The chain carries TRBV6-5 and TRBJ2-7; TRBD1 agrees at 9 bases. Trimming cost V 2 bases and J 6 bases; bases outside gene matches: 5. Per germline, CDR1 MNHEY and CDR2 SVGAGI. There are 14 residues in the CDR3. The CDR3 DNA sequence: TGTGCCAGCAGTTACGAGATGACAGGGGGCGAGCAGTACTTC. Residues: CASSYEMTGGEQYF.

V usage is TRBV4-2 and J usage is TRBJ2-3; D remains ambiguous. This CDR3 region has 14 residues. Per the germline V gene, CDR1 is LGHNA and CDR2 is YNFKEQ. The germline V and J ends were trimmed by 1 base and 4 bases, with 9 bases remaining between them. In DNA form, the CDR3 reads TGTGCCAGCAGCCAAGTTAATAAGGCAGATACGCAGTATTTT. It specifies CASSQVNKADTQYF.

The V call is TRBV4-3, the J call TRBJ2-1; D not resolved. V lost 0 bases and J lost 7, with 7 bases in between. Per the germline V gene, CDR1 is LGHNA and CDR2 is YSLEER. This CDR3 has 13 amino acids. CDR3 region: CASSQEWGNEQFF. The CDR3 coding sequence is TGCGCCAGCAGCCAAGAGTGGGGAAATGAGCAGTTCTTC.

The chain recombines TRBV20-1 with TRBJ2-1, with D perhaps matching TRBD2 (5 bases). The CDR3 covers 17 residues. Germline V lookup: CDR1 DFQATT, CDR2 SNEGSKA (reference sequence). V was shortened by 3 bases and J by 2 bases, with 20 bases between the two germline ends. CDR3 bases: TGCAGTGCTAGTCCCCTCCCTGAGAGGGATGCCTACAATGAGCAGTTCTTC. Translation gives CSASPLPERDAYNEQFF.

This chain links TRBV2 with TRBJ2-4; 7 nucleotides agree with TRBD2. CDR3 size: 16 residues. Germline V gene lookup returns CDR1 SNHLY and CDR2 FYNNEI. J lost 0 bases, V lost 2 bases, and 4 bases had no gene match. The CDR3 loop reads CASSEIAGLAKNIQYF. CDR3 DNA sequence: TGTGCCAGCAGTGAAATAGCGGGCCTAGCCAAAAACATTCAGTACTTC.

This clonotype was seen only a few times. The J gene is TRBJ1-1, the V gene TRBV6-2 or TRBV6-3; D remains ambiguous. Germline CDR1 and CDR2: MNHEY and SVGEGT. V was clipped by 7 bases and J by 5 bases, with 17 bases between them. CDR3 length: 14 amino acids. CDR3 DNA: TGTGCCAGCACCTTGTTCGACCTGAGGACTGAAGCTTTCTTT. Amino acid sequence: CASTLFDLRTEAFF.

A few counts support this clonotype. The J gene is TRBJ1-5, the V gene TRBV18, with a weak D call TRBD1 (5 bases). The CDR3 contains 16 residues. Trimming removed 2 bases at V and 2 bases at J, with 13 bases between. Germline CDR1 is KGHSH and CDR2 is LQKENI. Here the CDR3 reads CASSPFGGEGNQPQHF. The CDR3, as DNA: TGTGCCAGCTCACCATTCGGGGGAGAGGGCAATCAGCCCCAGCATTTT.

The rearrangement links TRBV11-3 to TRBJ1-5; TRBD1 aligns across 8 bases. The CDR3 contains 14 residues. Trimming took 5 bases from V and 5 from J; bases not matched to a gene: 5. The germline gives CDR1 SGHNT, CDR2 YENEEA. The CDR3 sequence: CASSPDRVHQPQHF. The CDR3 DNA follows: TGTGCCAGCAGCCCGGACAGGGTCCATCAGCCCCAGCATTTT.

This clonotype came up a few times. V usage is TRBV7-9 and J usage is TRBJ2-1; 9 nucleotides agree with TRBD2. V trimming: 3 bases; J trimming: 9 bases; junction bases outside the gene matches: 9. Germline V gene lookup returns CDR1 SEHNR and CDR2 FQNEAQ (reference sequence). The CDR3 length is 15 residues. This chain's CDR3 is CASSFRGLAHPEQFF. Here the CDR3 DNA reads TGTGCCAGCAGCTTTCGGGGACTAGCTCACCCTGAGCAGTTCTTC.

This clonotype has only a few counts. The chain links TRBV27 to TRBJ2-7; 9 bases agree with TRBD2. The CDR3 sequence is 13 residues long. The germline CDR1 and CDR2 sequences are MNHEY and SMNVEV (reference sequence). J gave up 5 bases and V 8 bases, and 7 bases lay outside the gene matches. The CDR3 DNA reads TGTGCCAGCGGGGGACTAGCATACCACGAGCAGTACTTC. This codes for CASGGLAYHEQYF.

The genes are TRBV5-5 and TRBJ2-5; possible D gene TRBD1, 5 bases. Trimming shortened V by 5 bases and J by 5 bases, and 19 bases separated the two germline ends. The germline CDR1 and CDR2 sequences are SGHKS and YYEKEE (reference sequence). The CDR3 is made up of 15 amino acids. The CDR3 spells CASSSGQVGGETQYF. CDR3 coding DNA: TGTGCCAGCAGTTCTGGACAAGTAGGTGGGGAGACCCAGTACTTC.

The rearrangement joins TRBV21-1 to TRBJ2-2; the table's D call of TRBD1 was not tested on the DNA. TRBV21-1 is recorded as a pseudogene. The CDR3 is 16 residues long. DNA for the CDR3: TGTGCCAGCAGCAAAGGGACAGGGTCGAACACCGGGGAGCTGTTTTTT. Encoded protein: CASSKGTGSNTGELFF.

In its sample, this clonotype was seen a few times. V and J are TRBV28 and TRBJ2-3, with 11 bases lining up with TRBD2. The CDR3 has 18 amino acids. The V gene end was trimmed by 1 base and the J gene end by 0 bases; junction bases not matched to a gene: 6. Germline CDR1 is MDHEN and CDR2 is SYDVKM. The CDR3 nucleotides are TGTGCCAGCAGTTTATCTTCGGCTAGCGGGGGGAGCACAGATACGCAGTATTTT. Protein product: CASSLSSASGGSTDTQYF.

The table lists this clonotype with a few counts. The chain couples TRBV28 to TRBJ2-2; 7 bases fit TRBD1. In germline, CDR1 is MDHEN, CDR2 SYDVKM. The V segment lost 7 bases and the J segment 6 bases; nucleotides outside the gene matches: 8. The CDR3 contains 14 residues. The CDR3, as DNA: TGTGCCAGCAAAAGGGGGCCGGCCGCCGGGGAGCTGTTTTTT. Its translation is CASKRGPAAGELFF.

CDR3 in DNA: TGTGCCAGCACCCTCCCCGGGGAGCTGTTTTTT. Protein product: CASTLPGELFF. This rearrangement joins TRBV6-4 to TRBJ2-2; D not certain. The CDR3 is 11 residues long. Deletions cut 7 bases from V and 6 bases from J, with 6 bases between. Looked up from germline, CDR1 is MRHNA and CDR2 is SNTAGT.

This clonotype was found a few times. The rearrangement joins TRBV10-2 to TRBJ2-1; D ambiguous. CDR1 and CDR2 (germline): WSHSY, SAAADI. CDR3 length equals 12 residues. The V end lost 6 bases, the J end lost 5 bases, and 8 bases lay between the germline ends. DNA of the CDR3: TGCGCCAGCAGCAAGGAAAACAATGAGCAGTTCTTC. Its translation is CASSKENNEQFF.

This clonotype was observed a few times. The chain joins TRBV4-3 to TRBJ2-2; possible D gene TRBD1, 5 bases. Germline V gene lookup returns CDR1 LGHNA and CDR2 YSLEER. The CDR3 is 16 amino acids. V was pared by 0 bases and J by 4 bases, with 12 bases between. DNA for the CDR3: TGCGCCAGCAGCCAAGATCTGGCAGGGTGCACCGGGGAGCTGTTTTTT. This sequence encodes CASSQDLAGCTGELFF.

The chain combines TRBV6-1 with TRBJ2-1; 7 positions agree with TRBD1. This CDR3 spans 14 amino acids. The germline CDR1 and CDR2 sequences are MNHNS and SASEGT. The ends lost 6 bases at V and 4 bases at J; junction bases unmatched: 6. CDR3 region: CASSRQGRYNEQFF. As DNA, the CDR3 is TGTGCCAGCAGCAGACAGGGCCGATACAATGAGCAGTTCTTC.

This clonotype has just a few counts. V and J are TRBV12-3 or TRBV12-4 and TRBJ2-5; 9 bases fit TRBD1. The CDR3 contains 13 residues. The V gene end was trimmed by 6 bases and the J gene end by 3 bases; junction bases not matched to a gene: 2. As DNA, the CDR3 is TGTGCCAGCAGAAGGACAGGGGAAGAGACCCAGTACTTC. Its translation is CASRRTGEETQYF.

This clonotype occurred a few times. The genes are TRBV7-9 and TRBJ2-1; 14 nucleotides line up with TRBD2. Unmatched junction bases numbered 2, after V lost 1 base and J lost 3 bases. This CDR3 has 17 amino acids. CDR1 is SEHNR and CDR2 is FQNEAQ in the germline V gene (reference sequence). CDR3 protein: CASSLGTSGRFYNEQFF. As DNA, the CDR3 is TGTGCCAGCAGCTTAGGGACTAGCGGGAGGTTCTACAATGAGCAGTTCTTC. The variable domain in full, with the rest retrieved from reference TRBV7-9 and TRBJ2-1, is DTGVSQNPRHKITKRGQNVTFRCDPISEHNRLYWYRQTLGQGPEFLTYFQNEAQLEKSRLLSDRFSAERPKGSFSTLEIQRTEQGDSAMYLCASSLGTSGRFYNEQFFGPGTRLTVL.

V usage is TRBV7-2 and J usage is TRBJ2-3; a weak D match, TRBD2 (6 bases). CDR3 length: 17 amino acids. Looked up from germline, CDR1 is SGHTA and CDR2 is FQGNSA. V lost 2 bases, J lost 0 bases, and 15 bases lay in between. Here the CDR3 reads CASSLTKGRGSTDTQYF. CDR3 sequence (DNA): TGTGCCAGCAGCTTAACTAAAGGGCGGGGCAGCACAGATACGCAGTATTTT.

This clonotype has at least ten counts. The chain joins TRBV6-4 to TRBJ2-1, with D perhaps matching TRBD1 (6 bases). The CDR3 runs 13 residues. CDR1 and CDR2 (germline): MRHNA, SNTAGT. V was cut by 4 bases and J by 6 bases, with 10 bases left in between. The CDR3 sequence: CASSVLGGNEQFF. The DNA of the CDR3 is TGTGCCAGCAGTGTCTTAGGGGGCAATGAGCAGTTCTTC.

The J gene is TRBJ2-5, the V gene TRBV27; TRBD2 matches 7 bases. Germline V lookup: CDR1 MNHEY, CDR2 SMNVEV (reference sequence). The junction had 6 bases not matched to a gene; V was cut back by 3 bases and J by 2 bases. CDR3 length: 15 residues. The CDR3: CASSFSSGVQETQYF. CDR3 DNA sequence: TGTGCCAGCAGTTTTTCTAGCGGAGTTCAAGAGACCCAGTACTTC.

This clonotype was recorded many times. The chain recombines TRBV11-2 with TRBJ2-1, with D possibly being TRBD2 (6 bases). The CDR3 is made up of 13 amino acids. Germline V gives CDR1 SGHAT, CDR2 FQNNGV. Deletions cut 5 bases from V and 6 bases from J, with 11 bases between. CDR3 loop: CASSPGLFNEQFF. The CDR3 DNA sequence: TGTGCCAGCAGCCCGGGACTCTTCAATGAGCAGTTCTTC. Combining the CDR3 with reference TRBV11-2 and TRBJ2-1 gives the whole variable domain EAGVAQSPRYKIIEKRQSVAFWCNPISGHATLYWYQQILGQGPKLLIQFQNNGVVDDSQLPKDRFSAERLKGVDSTLKIQPAKLEDSAVYLCASSPGLFNEQFFGPGTRLTVL.